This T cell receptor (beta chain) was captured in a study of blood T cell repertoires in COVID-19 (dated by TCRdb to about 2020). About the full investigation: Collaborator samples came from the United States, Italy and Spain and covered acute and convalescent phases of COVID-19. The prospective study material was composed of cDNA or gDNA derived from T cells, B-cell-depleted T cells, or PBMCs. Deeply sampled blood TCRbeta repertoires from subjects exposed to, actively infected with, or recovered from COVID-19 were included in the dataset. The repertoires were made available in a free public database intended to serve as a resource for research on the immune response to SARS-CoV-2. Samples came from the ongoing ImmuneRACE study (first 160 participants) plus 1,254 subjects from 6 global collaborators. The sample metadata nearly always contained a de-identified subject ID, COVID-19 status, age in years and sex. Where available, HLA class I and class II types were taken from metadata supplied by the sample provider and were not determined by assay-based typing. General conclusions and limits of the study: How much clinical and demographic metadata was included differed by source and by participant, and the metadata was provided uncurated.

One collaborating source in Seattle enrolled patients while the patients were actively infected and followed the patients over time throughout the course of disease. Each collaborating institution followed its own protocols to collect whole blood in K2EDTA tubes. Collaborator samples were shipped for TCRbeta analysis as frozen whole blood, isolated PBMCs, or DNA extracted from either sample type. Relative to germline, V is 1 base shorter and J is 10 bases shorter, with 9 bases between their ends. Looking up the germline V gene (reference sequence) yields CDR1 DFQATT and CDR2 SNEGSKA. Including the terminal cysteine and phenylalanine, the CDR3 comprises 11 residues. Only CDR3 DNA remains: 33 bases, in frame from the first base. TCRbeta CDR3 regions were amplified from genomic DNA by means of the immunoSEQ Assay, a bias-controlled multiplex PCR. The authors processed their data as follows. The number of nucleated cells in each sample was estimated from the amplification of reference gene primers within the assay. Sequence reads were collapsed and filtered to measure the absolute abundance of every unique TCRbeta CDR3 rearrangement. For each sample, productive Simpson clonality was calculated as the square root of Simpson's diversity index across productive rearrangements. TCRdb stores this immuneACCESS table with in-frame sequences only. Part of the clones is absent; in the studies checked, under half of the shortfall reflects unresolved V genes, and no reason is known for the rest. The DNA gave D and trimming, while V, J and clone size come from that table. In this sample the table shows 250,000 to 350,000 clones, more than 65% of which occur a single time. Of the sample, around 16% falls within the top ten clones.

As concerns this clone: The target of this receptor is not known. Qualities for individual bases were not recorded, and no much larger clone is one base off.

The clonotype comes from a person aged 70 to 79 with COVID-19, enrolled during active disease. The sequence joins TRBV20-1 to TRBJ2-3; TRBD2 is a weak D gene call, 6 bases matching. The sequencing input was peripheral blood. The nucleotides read TGCAGTGCTAGAGTAGGCGGGGCGCAGTATTTT. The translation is CSARVGGAQYF.